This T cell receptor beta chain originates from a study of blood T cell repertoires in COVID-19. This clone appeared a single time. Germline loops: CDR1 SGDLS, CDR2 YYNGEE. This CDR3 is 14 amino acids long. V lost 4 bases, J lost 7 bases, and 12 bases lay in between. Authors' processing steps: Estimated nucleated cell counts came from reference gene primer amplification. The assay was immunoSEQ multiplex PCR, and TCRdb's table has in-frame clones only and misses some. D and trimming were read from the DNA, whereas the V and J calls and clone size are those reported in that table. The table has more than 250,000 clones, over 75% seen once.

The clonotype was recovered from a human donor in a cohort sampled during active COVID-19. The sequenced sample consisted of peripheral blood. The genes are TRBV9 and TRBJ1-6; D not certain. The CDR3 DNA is TGTGCCAGCAGCCCCGAAGCGGGGAATTCACCCCTCCACTTT. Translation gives CASSPEAGNSPLHF.